Below are 12 T cell receptor beta chains sequenced from a single sample in a study of response to subunit inactivated influenza vaccine. Via MiXCR, TCRdb re-called the RT-PCR reads, giving one row per CDR3 protein. The profile covers approximately 500,000 distinct CDR3 sequences, with 10% to 15% appearing a single time and under 15% taken by the ten largest. Here the sequenced sample was PBMCs from blood, taken roughly 48 days after vaccination. The receptors were sampled from a man aged 50-59 years who received an inactivated influenza vaccine.

V is TRBV28 and J is TRBJ2-7; TRBD2 agrees at 9 bases. CDR1 is MDHEN, CDR2 SYDVKM, per germline. J lost 2 bases, V lost 5 bases, and 7 bases had no gene match. The CDR3 covers 15 residues. The CDR3 spells CASSPGLARAYEQYF. The CDR3 DNA sequence: TGTGCCAGCAGTCCTGGACTAGCGAGAGCCTACGAGCAGTACTTC. The entire variable domain, with the rest obtained from reference TRBV28 and TRBJ2-7, is as follows: DVKVTQSSRYLVKRTGEKVFLECVQDMDHENMFWYRQDPGLGLRLIYFSYDVKMKEKGDIPEGYSVSREKKERFSLILESASTNQTSMYLCASSPGLARAYEQYFGPGTRLTVT.

In its sample, this clonotype was seen many times. V and J are TRBV9 and TRBJ2-7; TRBD1 aligns across 9 bases. The CDR3 runs 16 residues. Germline V gene data show CDR1 as SGDLS and CDR2 as YYNGEE. Trimming removed 6 bases from V and 5 bases from J; junction bases left unmatched: 15. The DNA of the CDR3 is TGTGCCAGCACCTTGACCTTGGACAGGGGTCCCCACGAGCAGTACTTC. It translates to CASTLTLDRGPHEQYF.

Only a few counts were recorded for this clonotype. The chain links TRBV20-1 to TRBJ2-3; D might be TRBD2 (6 bases). Trimming left V 3 bases short and J 4 bases short, with 11 bases between. Germline CDR1 DFQATT, CDR2 SNEGSKA (reference sequence). The CDR3 totals 13 residues. The CDR3 protein is CSASGGVADTQYF. DNA of the CDR3: TGCAGTGCTAGCGGGGGAGTCGCAGATACGCAGTATTTT.

This clonotype was seen more than once but under ten times. This chain connects TRBV6-1 to TRBJ1-5; D is perhaps TRBD1 (6 bases). This CDR3 has 14 amino acids. In germline, CDR1 is MNHNS, CDR2 SASEGT. Trimming removed 4 bases from V and 4 bases from J, with 11 bases in between. This CDR3 reads CASSVGGLNQPQHF. As DNA, the CDR3 is TGTGCCAGCAGTGTTGGGGGGCTAAATCAGCCCCAGCATTTT.

This clonotype was counted between two and nine times. The chain recombines TRBV11-2 with TRBJ2-3; a weak D match, TRBD2 (6 bases). Trimming took 5 bases from V and 2 from J, leaving 26 bases between them. The V gene's germline CDR1 is SGHAT and CDR2 FQNNGV. The CDR3 is 19 amino acids. The CDR3 here is CASSPQLSKAGPLTDTQYF. The CDR3 bases are TGTGCCAGCAGCCCACAATTATCCAAGGCGGGGCCCCTCACAGATACGCAGTATTTT.

V is TRBV7-2 and J is TRBJ1-2, with D possibly being TRBD1 (6 bases). V was clipped by 5 bases and J by 7 bases, with 14 bases between them. Germline CDR1 reads SGHTA; CDR2 reads FQGNSA. The CDR3 runs 13 residues. The CDR3 sequence: CASSAQQGSGYTF. The CDR3 DNA follows: TGTGCCAGCAGCGCACAACAGGGATCTGGCTACACCTTC.

This clonotype was recorded a few times. CDR3 nucleotides: TGTGCCAGCAGCCAAGCTGAGGTTCCCTCGCAGTATTTT. Translated: CASSQAEVPSQYF. The V and J genes are TRBV4-2 and TRBJ2-3; no clear D. Germline V CDR1 and CDR2: LGHNA, YNFKEQ. CDR3 length: 13 residues. V lost 1 base and J lost 10, with 12 bases in between.

CDR3 sequence reads: CSARDIPTSGGLYSTDTQYF. CDR3 DNA: TGCAGTGCTAGAGATATTCCCACTAGCGGGGGCCTATACAGCACAGATACGCAGTATTTT. The rearrangement uses TRBV20-1 and TRBJ2-3; 11 bases agree with TRBD2. From germline, CDR1 is DFQATT and CDR2 SNEGSKA (reference sequence). This CDR3 comprises 20 residues. The junction had 14 bases not matched to a gene; V was cut back by 0 bases and J by 0 bases.

This clonotype was recorded many times. The J gene is TRBJ1-2, the V gene TRBV4-2; perhaps TRBD1 as D (5 bases). V lost 0 bases to trimming and J lost 8 bases, with 16 bases between them. CDR1 is LGHNA and CDR2 is YNFKEQ in the germline V gene. CDR3 length equals 15 residues. The CDR3 sequence is CASSQDSRGTEGYTF. The CDR3 DNA reads TGTGCCAGCAGCCAAGATTCGAGGGGAACGGAGGGCTACACCTTC.

DNA of the CDR3: TGTGCCAGCCAGGATGGGTCCTACAATGAGCAGTTCTTC. Its protein product is CASQDGSYNEQFF. V and J are TRBV6-2 or TRBV6-3 and TRBJ2-1; D is unclear. CDR3 length equals 13 residues. Germline V CDR1 and CDR2: MNHEY, SVGEGT. With 8 bases removed from V and 1 base from J, the gap between germline ends came to 9 bases.

This clonotype was recorded a few times. This chain links TRBV7-9 with TRBJ2-1; 7 bases are shared with TRBD1. Trimming took 5 bases from V and 3 from J; bases not matched to a gene: 7. There are 15 residues in the CDR3. CDR1 and CDR2 from the germline V gene are SEHNR and FQNEAQ (reference sequence). Here the CDR3 reads CASSPGQPLYNEQFF. CDR3 DNA sequence: TGTGCCAGCAGCCCGGGACAGCCGCTCTACAATGAGCAGTTCTTC.

This clonotype turned up a few times. The V and J genes are TRBV7-9 and TRBJ2-3; D uncertain. CDR1 and CDR2 (germline): SEHNR, FQNEAQ (reference sequence). The ends were cut back, 0 bases at V and 2 bases at J, with 6 bases in the middle. This CDR3 is 14 amino acids long. The CDR3 loop is CASSLAANTDTQYF. The CDR3 nucleotides are TGTGCCAGCAGCTTAGCAGCGAACACAGATACGCAGTATTTT.